This T cell receptor beta chain was recorded in a study of T cells in Graves' hyperthyroidism and ophthalmopathy. Points from the study as a whole: In simple terms, a model built on 13 V-J features told ophthalmopathy apart from stable hyperthyroidism.

The TCR beta CDR3 regions underwent amplification using RNA transcripts as the source. TCR CDR3 regions were first amplified by RT-PCR with HTBI primers. One entry per CDR3 protein results from TCRdb running MiXCR on the multiplex PCR reads. The sample comprises about 290,000 distinct CDR3 sequences, roughly an eighth of which are singletons, and 7.9% rests with the top ten. Per the germline V gene, CDR1 is SNHLY and CDR2 is FYNNEI. This CDR3 is built from 17 residues. The V segment lost 4 bases and the J segment 2 bases; nucleotides outside the gene matches: 10. Details on this clonotype: The antigen remains undetermined.

Absent ophthalmopathy progression within 18 months defined stable Graves' hyperthyroidism. The source of this sequence is a woman in her 40s with Graves' hyperthyroidism. V gene TRBV2 combines with J gene TRBJ1-2; TRBD1 matches at 10 bases. Sequences were obtained from blood. The CDR3: CASSGVDRGRGNYGYTF. The CDR3 DNA is TGTGCCAGCAGTGGGGTTGACAGGGGGCGCGGGAACTATGGCTACACCTTC.